What follows describes a single T cell receptor beta chain. Its antigen is still unknown. Per-base qualities were not stored, and no clone one base away is much larger. This entry is derived from a study of T cells in Graves' hyperthyroidism and ophthalmopathy (dated 2019 in TCRdb). For the wider study: Peripheral blood was collected at initial diagnosis, before any treatment. After sampling, hyperthyroidism patients received methimazole starting at 30 mg daily, and ophthalmopathy patients received high-dose intravenous methylprednisolone. In addition, the study compared T-cell repertoires in thyroid tissue and in blood from several Graves' hyperthyroidism patients. The paper reports TCR Vbeta CDR3 sequencing of approximately 140 peripheral blood samples: around 45 ophthalmopathy, fewer than 80 hyperthyroidism and 17 progressor patients. Prospective prediction of ophthalmopathy was tested in an independent validation cohort of 18 to 20 hyperthyroidism patients and around 16 patients who later progressed to ophthalmopathy. To identify TCR V-J signatures that set the groups apart, the researchers used a discovery cohort of approximately 98 patients, made up of about 44 with Graves' ophthalmopathy and approximately 57 with stable Graves' hyperthyroidism. For training and testing, the 95 to 100 patients in the discovery cohort were randomly divided in a 7:3 ratio.

Ophthalmopathy patients had moderately to severely active disease, with a Clinical Activity Score of 3 or more, a NOSPECS grade of 4 or more, and a disease duration of less than 3 months. Patients with uncontrolled infections, other autoimmune diseases, pregnancy or lactation were excluded. Diagnoses were based on clinical symptoms, serum thyroxine and TRAb, thyroid ultrasound and orbital computed tomography. Ficoll-Paque density gradient centrifugation was used to isolate PBMCs from around 9.1 ml of fresh peripheral blood. Total RNA was extracted using Trizol reagent, and RNA quality was assessed on an Agilent 2100 Bioanalyzer. The full study reports these points: A 13 V-J signature model separated ophthalmopathy from stable hyperthyroidism, with 87.88% sensitivity and around 84% specificity in cross-validation and 80%/75% in testing. No statistical method was used to set the sample size in advance, and investigators knew the group allocation. Most expanded thyroid clonotypes (frequency above 0.001) were also detected in blood, suggesting blood repertoires may reflect thyroid immune responses. In validation, progression to ophthalmopathy was predicted by the model with nearly 71% sensitivity and nearly 75% specificity, a median of about 6.8 months before onset.

The germline V gene gives CDR1 as MNHNS and CDR2 as SASEGT. The CDR3 covers 12 residues, taking in both the cysteine and the phenylalanine. This entry keeps only the CDR3 DNA: 36 bases, framed from base 1. The germline ends are 7 bases apart after V is trimmed by 4 bases and J by 7 bases. Amplification of TCR beta CDR3 regions was carried out from RNA transcripts. A first-round RT-PCR of the TCR CDR3 used the HTBI primer set with the Qiagen OneStep RT-PCR kit. The libraries were constructed in a second round of multiplex PCR and then size-selected and purified. Paired-end sequencing of the libraries was performed with 100 bp reads on an Illumina HiSeq2000. Per the authors' processing: SOAPnuke was used to process the raw data, with reads discarded if the reads contained adapters or uncalled bases, had a mean Phred below 15, or lacked an exact constant-primer or identifier match. COPE v1.2.5 was used to merge high-quality paired reads, and clonotypes were defined as unique nucleotide sequences. MiTCR v1.1 was used to align clonotypes to the IMGT TRBV, TRBD and TRBJ reference segments. Only V-J combinations with frequency above 0.0001, covering 99% to 99.2% of repertoires, were analysed. The TCS score was defined as the ratio of F50 (clonal expansion) to E x V (chaos), calculated using BLOSUM62-based TCRdist between CDR3 peptides within each V-J. Welch's t-statistics and random forest reduced approximately 520 V-J features to roughly 13, which were used in a naive Bayes classifier (R e1071). TCRdb trimmed public reads at Q25 via fastp, called clones via MiXCR and kept in-frame beta chains. Identical CDR3 proteins give one entry, which carries the most common genes and DNA. In this record, the V and J calls reflect TCRdb's handling and not the investigators' own analysis. This sample lists about 400,000 distinct CDR3 sequences; about 15% were detected once. About 20% of the sample lies in the top ten.

The receptor's source is a woman in her twenties or thirties with Graves' ophthalmopathy. The V gene is TRBV6-1 and the J gene is TRBJ1-4; the D gene is perhaps TRBD1, from 5 matching bases. The sequencing input was blood. The bases read TGTGCCAGCAGTGCTCAGGGTGAAAAACTGTTTTTT. This is translated as CASSAQGEKLFF.